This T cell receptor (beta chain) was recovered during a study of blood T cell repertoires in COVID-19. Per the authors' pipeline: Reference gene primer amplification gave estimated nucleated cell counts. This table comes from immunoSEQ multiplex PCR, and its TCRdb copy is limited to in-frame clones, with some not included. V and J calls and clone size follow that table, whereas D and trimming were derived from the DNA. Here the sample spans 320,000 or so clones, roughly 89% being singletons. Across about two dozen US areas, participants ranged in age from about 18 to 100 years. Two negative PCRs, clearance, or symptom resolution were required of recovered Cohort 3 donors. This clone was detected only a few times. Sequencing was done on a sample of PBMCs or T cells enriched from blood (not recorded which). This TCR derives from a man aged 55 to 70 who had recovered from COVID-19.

CDR3 region: CASSFPTSGSSYNEQFF. CDR3 nucleotide sequence: TGTGCCAGCAGCTTCCCCACTAGCGGGAGCTCCTACAATGAGCAGTTCTTC. The rearrangement links TRBV5-4 to TRBJ2-1, with TRBD2 identical over 11 bases. Losses at the gene ends were 2 bases for V and 0 bases for J; bases not matched to a gene: 4. CDR1 SGHNT and CDR2 YYREEE come from the germline V gene (reference sequence). This CDR3 contains 17 residues.